This T cell receptor beta chain was sequenced in a study of early T cells in non-severe SARS-CoV-2 infection. Study overall: Chains stayed unpaired after sequencing of bulk RNA from unsorted whole blood. Points from the study as a whole: Anti-spike CD8 specificities were favored by VDJdb matching, whose results missed private and CD4 specificities.

This clonotype came up many times. Its antigen remains unknown. Attached unique molecular identifiers marked individual cDNA molecules. TCRdb recomputed calls from the 5' RACE reads with MiXCR, one row per CDR3 protein. The sample lists about 43,000 distinct CDR3 sequences, around 9.9% seen once, with about a tenth in the top ten. The germline V and J ends were trimmed by 0 bases and 2 bases, with 15 bases remaining between them. The germline V gene has CDR1 MNHNS and CDR2 SASEGT. The CDR3 has 17 residues. This receptor was obtained from an adult who was a healthcare worker with PCR-confirmed SARS-CoV-2 infection or an uninfected control (not recorded which). The sample taken for sequencing was whole blood. J is TRBJ2-3 and V is TRBV6-1; D perhaps matches TRBD2 (7 bases). In DNA form, the CDR3 reads TGTGCCAGCAGTGAAGCGCTAGGGGGGGGGCACACAGATACGCAGTATTTT. Translated: CASSEALGGGHTDTQYF.